This T cell receptor beta chain comes out of a study of metastatic and nonmetastatic thyroid tumors. Overall study: The study looked at repertoires side by side in blood and in tumor or nodule tissue from malignant and benign thyroid patients.

Authors' processing steps: A distant-metastasis classifier for papillary thyroid cancer was built using CDR3 differences across clinicopathological groups. TCRdb used MiXCR to call clones anew from the PCR reads. The V and J calls and clone size come from TCRdb's table, not from the authors' own analysis. The profile shows some 45,000 clones, roughly 12% of them singletons. This clone occurred a few times. Antigen unknown. At one boundary the junction diverges from the germline segment, which might be a read error. All patients were treatment-naive before thyroid surgery. The CDR3 runs 14 residues. Germline CDR1 is ENHRY and CDR2 is SYGVKD. Overall study results and limits: Significantly higher TCR beta diversity was reportedly seen in malignant thyroid tumors than benign nodules, in blood and tumor.

Material: blood. This rearrangement joins TRBV10-3 to TRBJ2-2; 12 nucleotides agree with TRBD2. The TCR was taken from a male donor with papillary thyroid cancer or a benign thyroid nodule (not recorded which). Some clones in this sample may be carry-over from other donors' samples. This chain's CDR3 is CAIGLAGNTWEPFF. DNA of the CDR3: TGTGCCATCGGACTAGCGGGAAACACCTGGGAGCCGTTTTTT.